This T cell receptor (beta chain) was identified in a study of shared T cell receptors in the human thymus. Sequencing was performed with immunoSEQ multiplex PCR; in TCRdb, only in-frame clones are kept and a portion is missing. The table has about 710,000 clones, more than 70% seen once. Per the germline V gene, CDR1 is MDHEN and CDR2 is SYDVKM. The CDR3 has 17 residues. Unmatched junction bases numbered 10, after V lost 4 bases and J lost 0 bases. Separately, the same data were catalogued under a study of human thymus T cells. That study reports: Having corrective surgery for congenital heart defects, healthy Finnish infants were the ones who donated. Corrective cardiac operations yielded the resected thymus tissue. An apparent bias in V and J gene usage was seen in thymic and blood repertoires. There were highly overlapping thymic repertoires among unrelated individuals, as related research reported.

The genes are TRBV28 and TRBJ2-5; 8 bases fit TRBD1. The TCR comes from a boy younger than two with a congenital heart defect. Sequenced sample: thymocytes. The DNA for the CDR3 is TGTGCCAGCAGTTCAGACCCAGAGGGACAGGACCAAGAGACCCAGTACTTC. This codes for CASSSDPEGQDQETQYF.